This entry concerns a single T cell receptor (beta chain). This clonotype is labeled hyperexpanded (1% or more). The antigen it binds to is not known. No much larger clone is present one base from it, and per-base qualities are unavailable. The data were taken from a study of T cell repertoires in aging, cancer and after chemotherapy (dated by TCRdb to about 2019). Concerning the study at large: Donors were distributed across six age groups ranging from 30 or younger to 70 or older, with at least three individuals included per group. In the hematological group, the paired samples taken before and after chemotherapy came from chronic lymphocytic leukemia patients who were treated with regimens based on fludarabine or bendamustine. The full dataset contained 9.1 million or so TCR reads. The study profiled peripheral blood TCR beta repertoires from healthy donors and cancer patients to examine immunoaging and T cell reconstitution after chemotherapy. The cohort comprised around 220 cancer patients, roughly 93 with hematological and around 120 with solid cancers, plus 95 healthy donors as a reference group. Overall study results and their limits: Declining TCR diversity with age in healthy donors was mainly explained by loss of richness; in cancer patients, loss of evenness also contributed. Significantly lower blood TCR diversity and higher clonality were observed in untreated patients with hematological or solid cancers than in age-matched healthy donors. An increase in median generation probability over the chemotherapy interval was observed in both cancer cohorts, suggesting that the repertoire was reconstituted through rebound thymic output. Lymphoid organ infiltration was present in hematological cancer patients, and this infiltration may itself impair thymic emigration or peripheral T cell expansion. According to the authors, the repertoire data do not permit conclusions about immunological memory after chemotherapy.

Multiplex touch-down PCR with a mixed TRB-A/B primer pool was used to amplify rearranged TRB sequences covering the V, D and J segments. Illumina adapters and sample indices were added to the amplicons in two consecutive PCR reactions performed with Phusion HS II polymerase. Amplicons were gel-purified using the NucleoSpin Gel and PCR Clean-up kit and were subsequently checked with Qubit and an Agilent 2100 Bioanalyzer. Sequencing of libraries was carried out on an Illumina MiSeq in 600-cycle, single-indexed, paired-end runs. In the paper's pipeline: Processing of the TRB sequences was carried out with MiXCR versions 2.12 and 3.0.5. A clone was defined as each unique CDR3 nucleotide sequence, and only productive sequences supported by at least two reads were kept. Shannon diversity, evenness, clonality (one minus evenness), and alpha-parameterized diversity profiles from alpha 0 to 5 were included as repertoire metrics. The IGoR algorithm was used to calculate generation probabilities of clones in the paired pre- and post-chemotherapy samples. TCRdb reprocessed the public reads (quality trimming at Q25 with fastp, clone calling with MiXCR) and kept in-frame beta chains. Each entry merges the rows of one CDR3 protein and shows their most common DNA and genes. The V and J calls were determined by TCRdb, not by the authors. In this sample the table shows approximately 3,000 distinct CDR3 sequences, around two fifths of which occur a single time. The ten biggest clones cover about 45% of the sample.

Genomic DNA extracted from peripheral blood, rather than sorted cells or RNA, was used as the source for amplification of TCR beta rearrangements. From the cysteine up to the phenylalanine, the CDR3 has a length of 14 residues. Just the 42-base CDR3 DNA is kept, in frame starting at base 1. The trim is 3 bases for V and 6 bases for J, with a gap of 9 bases between the germline ends. In the germline V gene, CDR1 corresponds to MNHEY and CDR2 to SVGAGI. Material for sequencing was blood. The chain is encoded by TRBV6-5 joined to TRBJ1-6; confidence is insufficient to name the D gene. The clonotype originates from a human donor with a blood cancer. The CDR3 is CASSYQDGNSPLHF. The sequenced DNA is TGTGCCAGCAGTTATCAGGACGGTAATTCACCCCTCCACTTT.